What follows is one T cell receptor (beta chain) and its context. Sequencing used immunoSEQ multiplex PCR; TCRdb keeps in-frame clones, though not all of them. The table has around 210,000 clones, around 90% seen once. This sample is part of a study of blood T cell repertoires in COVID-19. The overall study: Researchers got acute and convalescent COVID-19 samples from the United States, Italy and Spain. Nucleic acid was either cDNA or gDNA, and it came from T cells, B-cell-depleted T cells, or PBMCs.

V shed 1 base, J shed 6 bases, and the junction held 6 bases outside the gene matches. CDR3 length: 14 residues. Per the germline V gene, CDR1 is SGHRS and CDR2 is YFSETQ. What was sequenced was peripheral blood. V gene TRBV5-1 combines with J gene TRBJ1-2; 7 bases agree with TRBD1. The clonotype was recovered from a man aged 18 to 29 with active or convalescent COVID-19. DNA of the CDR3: TGCGCCAGCAGCTTGCTTCAGGGGGACCATGGCTACACCTTC. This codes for CASSLLQGDHGYTF.